The 15 T cell receptor beta chains below all came from one sample that was sequenced in a study of cytomegalovirus exposure and HLA in healthy donors (dated by TCRdb to about 2017). The library relied on the immunoSEQ multiplex PCR assay. For the multiplex PCR, a mixture combining 60 forward primers for TCR Vbeta segments and 13 reverse primers for TCR Jbeta segments was used. The clones in this table, taken by TCRdb from immuneACCESS, are in-frame only. Not every clone is retained; where verified, under half of the shortfall comes from an unresolved V gene, and the cause of the rest is unknown. The sample table records roughly 140,000 clones; over 75% of these occur just once. The top ten clonotypes cover approximately 1.1% of the sample. Material: PBMCs. The receptor source for this set is a female donor in good health and CMV-seronegative.

The rearrangement uses TRBV28 and TRBJ2-7; D is unresolved. This CDR3 comprises 15 residues. V was shortened by 7 bases and J by 3 bases, with 19 bases between the two germline ends. Germline CDR1 MDHEN, CDR2 SYDVKM. The chain's CDR3 is CASKSLTDKSYEQYF. The CDR3 nucleotides are TGTGCCAGCAAATCCCTTACAGACAAGAGCTACGAGCAGTACTTC. Based on the CDR3 plus reference TRBV28 and TRBJ2-7, the full variable domain is DVKVTQSSRYLVKRTGEKVFLECVQDMDHENMFWYRQDPGLGLRLIYFSYDVKMKEKGDIPEGYSVSREKKERFSLILESASTNQTSMYLCASKSLTDKSYEQYFGPGTRLTVT.

This chain uses TRBV7-7 with TRBJ2-2, with D unclear. Deletions cut 1 base from V and 3 bases from J, with 3 bases between. The CDR3 spans 13 residues. From germline, CDR1 is SSHAT and CDR2 FNYEAQ (reference sequence). CDR3 sequence (DNA): TGTGCCAGCAGCTTAGTAGACACCGGGGAGCTGTTTTTT. Amino acid sequence: CASSLVDTGELFF.

The gene calls are TRBV5-6 and TRBJ2-2, with D maybe TRBD1 (6 bases). Germline CDR1 is SGHDT and CDR2 is YYEEEE. The CDR3 has 13 residues. The V end was cut by 3 bases, the J end by 7 bases, with 10 bases between. The CDR3 DNA reads as TGTGCCAGCAGCTCACAGGGTTTCGGGGAGCTGTTTTTT. This encodes CASSSQGFGELFF.

The chain combines TRBV5-4 with TRBJ2-5; 9 nucleotides line up with TRBD2. CDR3 length equals 14 residues. Trimming cost V 7 bases and J 7 bases; bases outside gene matches: 11. Germline V CDR1 and CDR2: SGHNT, YYREEE (reference sequence). CDR3 sequence (DNA): TGTGCCAGCCGAGCTAGCGGGAACGGGGGGACCCAGTACTTC. Encoded protein: CASRASGNGGTQYF.

The chain joins TRBV13 to TRBJ2-3; D possibly corresponds to TRBD2 (7 bases). The germline V gene has CDR1 PRHDT and CDR2 FYEKMQ (reference sequence). With 2 bases removed from V and 2 bases from J, the gap between germline ends came to 11 bases. This CDR3 spans 15 amino acids. The DNA for the CDR3 is TGTGCCAGCAGCTTACCGGGGGGCGACACAGATACGCAGTATTTT. It is translated as CASSLPGGDTDTQYF.

This chain uses TRBV6-5 with TRBJ2-5; TRBD2 might be the D (6 bases). Germline values: CDR1 MNHEY, CDR2 SVGAGI. This CDR3 contains 15 residues. V lost 8 bases, J lost 5 bases, and 21 bases lay in between. CDR3 protein: CASRRGVASAETQYF. CDR3 DNA: TGTGCCAGCCGAAGAGGGGTCGCTAGCGCGGAGACCCAGTACTTC.

This rearrangement joins TRBV27 to TRBJ2-7, with 9 bases matching TRBD1. J lost 5 bases, V lost 3 bases, and 5 bases had no gene match. The CDR3 length is 14 residues. The germline gives CDR1 MNHEY, CDR2 SMNVEV (reference sequence). The CDR3 sequence: CASSFWDREDEQYF. The CDR3, as DNA: TGTGCCAGCAGTTTTTGGGACAGGGAAGACGAGCAGTACTTC.

V usage is TRBV2 and J usage is TRBJ2-1, with a possible D match to TRBD2 (6 bases). Germline V CDR1 and CDR2: SNHLY, FYNNEI. There are 16 residues in the CDR3. V shed 5 bases and J shed 0 bases, with 14 bases lying between them. The CDR3 DNA sequence: TGTGCCAGCAGTCCGGGACTCCAGAGCTCCTACAATGAGCAGTTCTTC. Translated: CASSPGLQSSYNEQFF.

The rearrangement joins TRBV5-6 to TRBJ2-7; 8 bases fit TRBD1. J was trimmed by 5 bases and V by 2 bases; bases with no gene match: 9. This CDR3 is 15 amino acids long. Germline V gene data show CDR1 as SGHDT and CDR2 as YYEEEE. In DNA, the CDR3 is TGTGCCAGCAGCTTCACGTACGACAGGGGCGACGAGCAGTACTTC. Translated, it gives CASSFTYDRGDEQYF.

This clone was seen a handful of times. The rearrangement joins TRBV7-8 to TRBJ1-1, with D possibly matching TRBD1 (6 bases). Trimming cost V 5 bases and J 1 base, with 14 bases left between them. Germline V lookup: CDR1 SGHVS, CDR2 FQNEAQ. The CDR3 is 15 residues long. The CDR3, as DNA: TGTGCCAGCAGCCCTGACGTGACAGGGAACACTGAAGCTTTCTTT. The encoded protein is CASSPDVTGNTEAFF.

The CDR3 DNA sequence: TGCGCCAGCAGCCAATCGGGTACTGGGGCCAACGTCCTGACTTTC. It specifies CASSQSGTGANVLTF. V usage is TRBV4-1 and J usage is TRBJ2-6; no firm D call. With 2 bases removed from V and 2 bases from J, the gap between germline ends came to 7 bases. This CDR3 region has 15 residues. The germline gives CDR1 MGHRA, CDR2 YSYEKL.

The chain is built from TRBV7-2 and TRBJ2-7; 7 positions match TRBD2. The CDR3 runs to 14 residues. In germline, CDR1 is SGHTA, CDR2 FQGNSA. V trimming: 2 bases; J trimming: 2 bases; junction bases outside the gene matches: 3. The CDR3 coding sequence is TGTGCCAGCAGCTTAACTAGCGACACCTACGAGCAGTACTTC. Its translation: CASSLTSDTYEQYF.

CDR3 sequence: CATGTGLNQPQHF. The CDR3 bases are TGTGCCACGGGGACAGGCCTTAATCAGCCCCAGCATTTT. The chain combines TRBV19 with TRBJ1-5, with 8 bases lining up with TRBD1. The germline CDR1 and CDR2 sequences are LNHDA and SQIVND (reference sequence). Germline trimming cut 10 bases from V and 4 bases from J; bases unmatched to any gene: 6. This CDR3 is built from 13 residues.

J is TRBJ2-1 and V is TRBV15; D call uncertain. V was shortened by 6 bases and J by 3 bases, with 6 bases between the two germline ends. The CDR3 is 12 residues long. CDR1 is LNHNV, CDR2 YYDKDF, per germline (reference sequence). The CDR3 protein is CATSPNYNEQFF. The DNA for the CDR3 is TGTGCCACCAGTCCTAACTACAATGAGCAGTTCTTC.

The chain joins TRBV6-5 to TRBJ2-1, with D possibly being TRBD1 (6 bases). Trimming removed 0 bases at V and 9 bases at J, with 9 bases between. Germline loops: CDR1 MNHEY, CDR2 SVGAGI. The CDR3 is 13 amino acids. CDR3 sequence reads: CASSYSRGIEQFF. The DNA for the CDR3 is TGTGCCAGCAGTTACTCGAGGGGGATTGAGCAGTTCTTC.